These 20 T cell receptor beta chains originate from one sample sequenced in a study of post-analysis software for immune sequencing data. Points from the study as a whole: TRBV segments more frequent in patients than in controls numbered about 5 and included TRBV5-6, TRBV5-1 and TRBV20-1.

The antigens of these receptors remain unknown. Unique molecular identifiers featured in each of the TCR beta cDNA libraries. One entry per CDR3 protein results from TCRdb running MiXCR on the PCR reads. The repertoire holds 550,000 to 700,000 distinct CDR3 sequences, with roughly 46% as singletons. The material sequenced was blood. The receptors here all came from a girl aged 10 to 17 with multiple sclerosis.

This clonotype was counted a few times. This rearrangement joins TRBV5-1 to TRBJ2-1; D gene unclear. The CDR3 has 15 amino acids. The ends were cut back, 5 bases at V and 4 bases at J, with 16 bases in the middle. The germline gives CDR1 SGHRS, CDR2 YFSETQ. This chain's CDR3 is CASRDASARYNEQFF. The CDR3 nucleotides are TGCGCCAGCAGAGACGCGAGCGCGAGGTACAATGAGCAGTTCTTC.

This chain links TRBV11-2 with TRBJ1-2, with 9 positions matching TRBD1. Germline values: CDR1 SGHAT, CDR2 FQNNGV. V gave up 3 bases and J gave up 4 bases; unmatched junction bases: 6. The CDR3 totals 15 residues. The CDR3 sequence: CASSFRDRVSYGYTF. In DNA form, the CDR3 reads TGTGCCAGCAGCTTCCGGGACAGGGTCTCCTATGGCTACACCTTC.

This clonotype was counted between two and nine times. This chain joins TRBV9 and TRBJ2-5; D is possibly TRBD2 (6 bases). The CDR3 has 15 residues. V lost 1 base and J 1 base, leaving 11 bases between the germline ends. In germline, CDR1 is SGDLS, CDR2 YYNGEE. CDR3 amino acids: CASSVLEGRQETQYF. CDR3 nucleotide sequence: TGTGCCAGCAGCGTACTGGAGGGCCGCCAAGAGACCCAGTACTTC.

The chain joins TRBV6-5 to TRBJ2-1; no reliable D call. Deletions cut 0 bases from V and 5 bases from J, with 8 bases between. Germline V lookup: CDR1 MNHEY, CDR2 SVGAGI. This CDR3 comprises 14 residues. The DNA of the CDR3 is TGTGCCAGCAGTTACTCTTACACTAACAATGAGCAGTTCTTC. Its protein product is CASSYSYTNNEQFF.

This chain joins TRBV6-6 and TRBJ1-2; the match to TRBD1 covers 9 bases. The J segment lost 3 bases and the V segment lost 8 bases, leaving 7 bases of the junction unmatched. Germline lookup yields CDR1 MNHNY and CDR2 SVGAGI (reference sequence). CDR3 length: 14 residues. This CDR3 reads CASLNRGRDYGYTF. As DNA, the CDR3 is TGTGCCAGCCTTAACAGGGGGCGCGACTATGGCTACACCTTC.

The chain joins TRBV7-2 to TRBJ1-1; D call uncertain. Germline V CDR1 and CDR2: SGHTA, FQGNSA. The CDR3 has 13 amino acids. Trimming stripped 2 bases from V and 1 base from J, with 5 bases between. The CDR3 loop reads CASSLYTNTEAFF. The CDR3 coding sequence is TGTGCCAGCAGCTTATACACGAACACTGAAGCTTTCTTT.

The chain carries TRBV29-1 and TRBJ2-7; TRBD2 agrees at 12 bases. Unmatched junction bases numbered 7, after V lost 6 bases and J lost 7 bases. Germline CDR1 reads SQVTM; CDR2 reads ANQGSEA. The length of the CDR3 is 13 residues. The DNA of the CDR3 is TGCAGCGTCAGAGGACTAGCGGGACCGGAGCAGTACTTC. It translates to CSVRGLAGPEQYF.

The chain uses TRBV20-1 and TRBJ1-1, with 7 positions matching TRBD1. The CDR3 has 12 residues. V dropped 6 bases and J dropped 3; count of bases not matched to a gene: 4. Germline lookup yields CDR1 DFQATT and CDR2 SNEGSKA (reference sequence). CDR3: CSAKTGYTEAFF. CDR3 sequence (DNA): TGCAGTGCCAAGACAGGGTACACTGAAGCTTTCTTT.

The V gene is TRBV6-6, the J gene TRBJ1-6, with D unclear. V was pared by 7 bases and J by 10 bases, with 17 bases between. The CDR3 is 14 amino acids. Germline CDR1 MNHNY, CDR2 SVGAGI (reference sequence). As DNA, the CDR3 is TGTGCCAGCACAAATCCAGAGGCCGGATCACCCCTCCACTTT. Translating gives CASTNPEAGSPLHF.

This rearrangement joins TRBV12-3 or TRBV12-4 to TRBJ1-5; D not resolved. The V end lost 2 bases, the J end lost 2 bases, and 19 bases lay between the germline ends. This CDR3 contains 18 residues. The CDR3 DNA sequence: TGTGCCAGCAGTTTATATCTTCGAGGCGGGGTCGGCAATCAGCCCCAGCATTTT. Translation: CASSLYLRGGVGNQPQHF.

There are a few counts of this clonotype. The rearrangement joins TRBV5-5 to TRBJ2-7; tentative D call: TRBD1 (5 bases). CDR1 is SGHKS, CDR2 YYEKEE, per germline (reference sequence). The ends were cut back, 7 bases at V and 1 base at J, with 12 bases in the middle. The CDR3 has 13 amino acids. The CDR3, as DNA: TGTGCCAGCCAGGGTCCAGGGTCCTACGAGCAGTACTTC. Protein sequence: CASQGPGSYEQYF.

CDR3 amino acids: CASSQDQYGGNSPLHF. CDR3 DNA sequence: TGTGCCAGCAGCCAAGATCAGTACGGGGGCAATTCACCCCTCCACTTT. This chain links TRBV3-1 with TRBJ1-6, with a tentative D call TRBD1 (6 bases). This CDR3 is built from 16 residues. The V gene's germline CDR1 is LGHDT and CDR2 YNNKEL (reference sequence). V lost 0 bases and J 7 bases, leaving 13 bases between the germline ends.

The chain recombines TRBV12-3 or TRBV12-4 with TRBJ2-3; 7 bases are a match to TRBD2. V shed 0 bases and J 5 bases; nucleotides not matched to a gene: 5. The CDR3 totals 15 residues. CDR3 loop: CASSLAPLARDTQYF. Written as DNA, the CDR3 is TGTGCCAGCAGTTTAGCCCCACTAGCGAGAGATACGCAGTATTTT.

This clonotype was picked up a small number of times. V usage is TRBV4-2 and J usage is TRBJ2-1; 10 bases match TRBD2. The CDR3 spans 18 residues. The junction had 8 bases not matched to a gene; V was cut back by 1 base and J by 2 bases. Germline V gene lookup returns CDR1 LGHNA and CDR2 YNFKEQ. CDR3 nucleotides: TGTGCCAGCAGCCAAGGGACTAGCGGAGATCCCGCCTACAATGAGCAGTTCTTC. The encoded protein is CASSQGTSGDPAYNEQFF.

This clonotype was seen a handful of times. The CDR3 sequence: CASSQGLATPYEQYF. The CDR3 DNA sequence: TGCGCCAGCAGCCAAGGGCTAGCAACACCCTACGAGCAGTACTTC. The chain joins TRBV4-1 to TRBJ2-7; D is perhaps TRBD2 (5 bases). The germline V gene encodes CDR1 MGHRA and CDR2 YSYEKL. V lost 1 base, J lost 2 bases, and 12 bases lay in between. CDR3 length: 15 residues.

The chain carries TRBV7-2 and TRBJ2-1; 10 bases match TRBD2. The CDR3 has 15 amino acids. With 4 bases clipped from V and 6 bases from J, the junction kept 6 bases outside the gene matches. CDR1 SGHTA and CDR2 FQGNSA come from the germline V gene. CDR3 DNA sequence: TGTGCCAGCAGCTCCCTAGCGGGGGCAGGCAATGAGCAGTTCTTC. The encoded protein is CASSSLAGAGNEQFF.

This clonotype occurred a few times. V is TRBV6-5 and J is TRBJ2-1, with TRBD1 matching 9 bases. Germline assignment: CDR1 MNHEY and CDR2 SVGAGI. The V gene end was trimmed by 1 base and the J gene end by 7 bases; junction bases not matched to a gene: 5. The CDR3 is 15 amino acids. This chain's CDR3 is CASSYWGQGTNEQFF. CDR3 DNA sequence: TGTGCCAGCAGTTACTGGGGACAGGGTACGAATGAGCAGTTCTTC.

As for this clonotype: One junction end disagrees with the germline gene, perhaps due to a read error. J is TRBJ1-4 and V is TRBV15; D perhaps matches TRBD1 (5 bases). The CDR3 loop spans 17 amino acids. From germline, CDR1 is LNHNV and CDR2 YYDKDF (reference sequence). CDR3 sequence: CATSRDVRQYINEKRFF. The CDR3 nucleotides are TGTGCCACCAGCAGAGATGTGAGACAGTACATAAATGAAAAACGGTTTTTT.

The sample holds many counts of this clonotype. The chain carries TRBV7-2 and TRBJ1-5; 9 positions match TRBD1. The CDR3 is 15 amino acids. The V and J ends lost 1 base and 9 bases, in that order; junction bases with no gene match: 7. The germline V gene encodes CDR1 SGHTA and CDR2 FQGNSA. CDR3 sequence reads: CASSLGGTGPGPQHF. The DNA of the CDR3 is TGTGCCAGCAGCTTAGGGGGGACAGGGCCAGGGCCCCAGCATTTT.

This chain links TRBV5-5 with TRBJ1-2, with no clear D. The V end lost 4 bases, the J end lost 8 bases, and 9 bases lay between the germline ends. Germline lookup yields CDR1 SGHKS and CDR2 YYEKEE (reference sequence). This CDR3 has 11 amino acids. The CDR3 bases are TGTGCCAGCAGCGGTTCAGTGGGCTACACCTTC. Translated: CASSGSVGYTF. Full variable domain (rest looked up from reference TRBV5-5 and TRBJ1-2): DAGVTQSPTHLIKTRGQQVTLRCSPISGHKSVSWYQQVLGQGPQFIFQYYEKEERGRGNFPDRFSARQFPNYSSELNVNALLLGDSALYLCASSGSVGYTFGSGTRLTVV.